This T cell receptor (beta chain) is from a study of T-cell memory formation after mild COVID-19. This clonotype turned up a few times. Its antigen is as yet unknown. Overall study findings and caveats: Clones shrinking from day 15 to 85 showed even CD4/CD8 mixes; later expanders tilted CD4+. Shrinking CD4+ clones were chiefly CM and EM; CD8+ ones were chiefly EMRA. There were some responding clones in pre-infection memory, which suggested that cross-reactive memory had joined. Confirmation was lacking for SARS-CoV-2 specificity of second-wave clones that peaked on day 37.

TCRdb redid the calling of the 5' RACE reads with MiXCR, one entry per CDR3 protein. The sample shows roughly 250,000 distinct CDR3 sequences, about 16% of them seen only once. The CDR3 covers 15 residues. Trimming shortened V by 2 bases and J by 3 bases, and 11 bases separated the two germline ends. Germline CDR1 reads MNHEY; CDR2 reads SVGEGT. The rearrangement links TRBV6-2 or TRBV6-3 to TRBJ1-5, with D maybe TRBD1 (6 bases). The clonotype comes from a man in his late teens or twenties who had mild COVID-19 (a few samples of this study predate the infection). Cell type and time point are not known. The source material was PBMCs or a T cell subset sorted from them (not recorded which). CDR3 protein: CASSYRQGTNQPQHF. CDR3 DNA sequence: TGTGCCAGCAGTTACAGGCAGGGGACCAATCAGCCCCAGCATTTT.